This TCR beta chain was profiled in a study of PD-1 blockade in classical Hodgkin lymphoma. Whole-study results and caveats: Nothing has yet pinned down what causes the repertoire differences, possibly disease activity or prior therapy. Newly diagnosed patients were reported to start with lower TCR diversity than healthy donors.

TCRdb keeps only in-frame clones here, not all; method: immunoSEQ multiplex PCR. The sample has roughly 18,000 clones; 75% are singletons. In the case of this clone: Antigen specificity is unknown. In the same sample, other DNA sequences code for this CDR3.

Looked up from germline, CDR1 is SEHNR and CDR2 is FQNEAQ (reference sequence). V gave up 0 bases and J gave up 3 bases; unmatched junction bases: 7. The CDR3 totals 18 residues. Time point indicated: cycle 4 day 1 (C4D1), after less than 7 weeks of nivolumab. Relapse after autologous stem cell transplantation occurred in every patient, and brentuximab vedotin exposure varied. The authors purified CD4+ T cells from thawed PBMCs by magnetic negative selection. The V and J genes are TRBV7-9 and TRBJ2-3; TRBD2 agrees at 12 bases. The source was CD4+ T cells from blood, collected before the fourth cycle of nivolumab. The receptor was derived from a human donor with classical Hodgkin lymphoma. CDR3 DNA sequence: TGTGCCAGCAGCTTAGCCCAGACTAGCGGGGGAAATACAGATACGCAGTATTTT. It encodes CASSLAQTSGGNTDTQYF.